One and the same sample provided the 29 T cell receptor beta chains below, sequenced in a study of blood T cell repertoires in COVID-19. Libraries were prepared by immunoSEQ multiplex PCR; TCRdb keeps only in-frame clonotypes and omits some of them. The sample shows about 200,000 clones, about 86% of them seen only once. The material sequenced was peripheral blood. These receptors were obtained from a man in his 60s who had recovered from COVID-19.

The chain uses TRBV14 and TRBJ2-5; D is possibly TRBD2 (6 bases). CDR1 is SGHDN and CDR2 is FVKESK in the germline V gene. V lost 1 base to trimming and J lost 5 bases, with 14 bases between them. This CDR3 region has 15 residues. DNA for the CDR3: TGTGCCAGCAGCCAAGCGGAGGGAGTGGTGGAGACCCAGTACTTC. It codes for CASSQAEGVVETQYF.

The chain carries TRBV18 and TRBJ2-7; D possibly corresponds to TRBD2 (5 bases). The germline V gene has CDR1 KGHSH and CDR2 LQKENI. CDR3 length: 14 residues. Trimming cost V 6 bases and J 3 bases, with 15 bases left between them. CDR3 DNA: TGTGCCAGCTCGCTCCAGGACGGACTCTACGAGCAGTACTTC. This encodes CASSLQDGLYEQYF.

CDR3 sequence: CASSQDRDRAIHYGYTF. In DNA, the CDR3 is TGCGCCAGCAGCCAAGATAGGGACAGGGCAATTCACTATGGCTACACCTTC. This chain connects TRBV4-1 to TRBJ1-2; TRBD1 aligns across 9 bases. The CDR3 has 17 residues. V shed 0 bases, J shed 3 bases, and the junction held 8 bases outside the gene matches. CDR1 is MGHRA, CDR2 YSYEKL, per germline.

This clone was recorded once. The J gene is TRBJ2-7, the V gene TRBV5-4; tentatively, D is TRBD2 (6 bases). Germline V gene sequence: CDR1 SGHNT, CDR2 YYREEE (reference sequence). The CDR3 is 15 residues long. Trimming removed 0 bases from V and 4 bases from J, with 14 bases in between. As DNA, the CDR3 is TGTGCCAGCAGCTTGGTAGCGGTCAGTGGGTACGAGCAGTACTTC. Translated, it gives CASSLVAVSGYEQYF.

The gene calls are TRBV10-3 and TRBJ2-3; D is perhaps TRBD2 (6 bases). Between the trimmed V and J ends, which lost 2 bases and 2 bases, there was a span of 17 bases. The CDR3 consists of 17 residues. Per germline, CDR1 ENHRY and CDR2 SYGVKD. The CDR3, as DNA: TGTGCCATCAGTGAGCCGCGGGAAGCAGGGCTCACAGATACGCAGTATTTT. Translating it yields CAISEPREAGLTDTQYF.

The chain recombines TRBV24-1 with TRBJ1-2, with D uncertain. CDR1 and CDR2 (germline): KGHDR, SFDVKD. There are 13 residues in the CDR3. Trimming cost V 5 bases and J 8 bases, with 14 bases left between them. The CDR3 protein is CATSVGQSRGYTF. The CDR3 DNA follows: TGTGCCACCAGTGTTGGGCAGTCGCGCGGCTACACCTTC.

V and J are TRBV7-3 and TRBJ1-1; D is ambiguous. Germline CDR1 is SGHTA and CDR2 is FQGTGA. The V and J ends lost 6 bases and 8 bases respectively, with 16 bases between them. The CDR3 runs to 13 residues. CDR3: CASSPGELWEAFF. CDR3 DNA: TGTGCCAGCAGTCCAGGCGAGTTGTGGGAAGCTTTCTTT. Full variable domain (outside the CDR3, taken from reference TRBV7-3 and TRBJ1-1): GAGVSQTPSNKVTEKGKYVELRCDPISGHTALYWYRQSLGQGPEFLIYFQGTGAADDSGLPNDRFFAVRPEGSVSTLKIQRTERGDSAVYLCASSPGELWEAFFGQGTRLTVV.

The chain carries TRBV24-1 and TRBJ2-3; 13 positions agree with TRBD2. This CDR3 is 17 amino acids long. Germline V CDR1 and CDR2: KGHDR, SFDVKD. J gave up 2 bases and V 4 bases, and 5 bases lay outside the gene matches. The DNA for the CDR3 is TGTGCCACCAGTGACCAGGGACTAGCGGGGACCACAGATACGCAGTATTTT. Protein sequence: CATSDQGLAGTTDTQYF.

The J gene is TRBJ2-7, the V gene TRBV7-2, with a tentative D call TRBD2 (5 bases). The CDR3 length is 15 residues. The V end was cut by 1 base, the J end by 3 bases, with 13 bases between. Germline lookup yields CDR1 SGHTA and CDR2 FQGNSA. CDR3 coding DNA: TGTGCCAGCAGCTTAGTCACGGGGTCGAACTACGAGCAGTACTTC. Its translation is CASSLVTGSNYEQYF. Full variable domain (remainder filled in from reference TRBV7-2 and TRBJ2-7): GAGVSQSPSNKVTEKGKDVELRCDPISGHTALYWYRQSLGQGLEFLIYFQGNSAPDKSGLPSDRFSAERTGGSVSTLTIQRTQQEDSAVYLCASSLVTGSNYEQYFGPGTRLTVT.

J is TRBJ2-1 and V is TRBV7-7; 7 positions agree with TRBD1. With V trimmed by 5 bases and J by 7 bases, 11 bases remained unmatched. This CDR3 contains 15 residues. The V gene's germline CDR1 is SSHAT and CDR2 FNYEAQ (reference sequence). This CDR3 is CASSVTPGQLNEQFF. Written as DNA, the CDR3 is TGTGCCAGCAGCGTGACTCCGGGACAGTTAAATGAGCAGTTCTTC.

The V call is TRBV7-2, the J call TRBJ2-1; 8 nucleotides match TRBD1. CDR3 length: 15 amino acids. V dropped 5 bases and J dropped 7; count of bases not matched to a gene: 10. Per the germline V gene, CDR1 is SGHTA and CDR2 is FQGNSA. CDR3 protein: CASSPHRDRRNEQFF. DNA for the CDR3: TGTGCCAGCAGCCCGCACCGGGACAGGCGGAATGAGCAGTTCTTC. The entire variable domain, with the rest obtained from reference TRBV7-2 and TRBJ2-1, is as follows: GAGVSQSPSNKVTEKGKDVELRCDPISGHTALYWYRQSLGQGLEFLIYFQGNSAPDKSGLPSDRFSAERTGGSVSTLTIQRTQQEDSAVYLCASSPHRDRRNEQFFGPGTRLTVL.

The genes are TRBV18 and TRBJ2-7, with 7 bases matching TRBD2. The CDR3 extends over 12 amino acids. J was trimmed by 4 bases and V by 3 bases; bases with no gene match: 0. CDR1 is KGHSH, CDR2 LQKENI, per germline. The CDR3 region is CASSPGGYEQYF. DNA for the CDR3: TGTGCCAGCTCACCCGGGGGGTACGAGCAGTACTTC.

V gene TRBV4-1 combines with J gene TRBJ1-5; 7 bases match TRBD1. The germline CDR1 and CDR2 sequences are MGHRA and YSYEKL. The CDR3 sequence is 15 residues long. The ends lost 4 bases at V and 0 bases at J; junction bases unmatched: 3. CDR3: CASSPTGNSNQPQHF. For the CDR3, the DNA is TGCGCCAGCAGCCCGACAGGGAATAGCAATCAGCCCCAGCATTTT.

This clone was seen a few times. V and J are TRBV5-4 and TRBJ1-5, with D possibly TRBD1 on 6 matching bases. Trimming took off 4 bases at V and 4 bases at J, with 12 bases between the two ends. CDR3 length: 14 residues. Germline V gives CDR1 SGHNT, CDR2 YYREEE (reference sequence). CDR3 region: CASSNTGFNQPQHF. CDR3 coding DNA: TGTGCCAGCAGCAATACAGGGTTTAATCAGCCCCAGCATTTT.

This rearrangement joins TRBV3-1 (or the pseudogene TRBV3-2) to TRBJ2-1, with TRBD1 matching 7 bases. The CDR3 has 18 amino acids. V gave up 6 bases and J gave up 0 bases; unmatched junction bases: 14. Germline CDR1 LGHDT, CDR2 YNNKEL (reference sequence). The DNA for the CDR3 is TGTGCCAGCAGACCTTCCTGGGACAGTGTGCCCTCCTACAATGAGCAGTTCTTC. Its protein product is CASRPSWDSVPSYNEQFF.

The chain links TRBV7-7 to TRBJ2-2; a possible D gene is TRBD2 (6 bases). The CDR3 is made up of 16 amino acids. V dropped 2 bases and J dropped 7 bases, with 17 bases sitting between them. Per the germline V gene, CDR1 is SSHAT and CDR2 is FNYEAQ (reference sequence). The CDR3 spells CASSLNSIQGGGELFF. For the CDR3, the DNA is TGTGCCAGCAGCTTAAATTCTATCCAGGGAGGCGGGGAGCTGTTTTTT.

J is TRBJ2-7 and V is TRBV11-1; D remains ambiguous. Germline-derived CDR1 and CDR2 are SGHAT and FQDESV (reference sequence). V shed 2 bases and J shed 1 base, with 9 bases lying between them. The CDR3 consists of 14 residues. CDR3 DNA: TGTGCCAGCAGCTTAAGCCATATATCCTACGAGCAGTACTTC. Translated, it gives CASSLSHISYEQYF.

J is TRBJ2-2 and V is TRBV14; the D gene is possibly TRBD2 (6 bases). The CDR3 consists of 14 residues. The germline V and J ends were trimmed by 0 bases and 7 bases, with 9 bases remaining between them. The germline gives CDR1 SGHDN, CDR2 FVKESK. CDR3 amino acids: CASSQDRGSGELFF. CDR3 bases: TGTGCCAGCAGCCAAGATCGGGGGAGCGGGGAGCTGTTTTTT.

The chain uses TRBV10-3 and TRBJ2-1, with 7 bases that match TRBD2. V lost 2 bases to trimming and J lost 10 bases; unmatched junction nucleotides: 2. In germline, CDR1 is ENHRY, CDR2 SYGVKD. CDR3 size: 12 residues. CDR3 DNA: TGTGCCATCAGTGAGCAAGCGGGAGAGCAGTTCTTC. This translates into CAISEQAGEQFF.

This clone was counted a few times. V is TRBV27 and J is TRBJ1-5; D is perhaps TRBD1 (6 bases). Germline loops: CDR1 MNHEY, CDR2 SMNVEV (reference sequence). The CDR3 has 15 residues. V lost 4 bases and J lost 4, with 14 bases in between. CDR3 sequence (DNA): TGTGCCAGCAGTTCGGGACATTACCGAAATCAGCCCCAGCATTTT. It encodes CASSSGHYRNQPQHF.

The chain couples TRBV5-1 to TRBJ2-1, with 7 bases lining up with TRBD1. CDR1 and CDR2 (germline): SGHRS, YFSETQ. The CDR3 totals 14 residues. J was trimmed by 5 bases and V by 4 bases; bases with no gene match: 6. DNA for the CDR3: TGCGCCAGCAGCCCCGACAGGGCGAACAATGAGCAGTTCTTC. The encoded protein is CASSPDRANNEQFF.

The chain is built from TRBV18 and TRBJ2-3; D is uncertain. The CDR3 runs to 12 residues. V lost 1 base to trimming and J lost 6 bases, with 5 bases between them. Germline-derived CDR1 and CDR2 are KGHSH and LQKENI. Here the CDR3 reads CASSPLYDTQYF. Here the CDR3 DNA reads TGTGCCAGCTCACCACTATATGATACGCAGTATTTT.

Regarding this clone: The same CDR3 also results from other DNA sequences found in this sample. CDR3 coding DNA: TGCGCCAGCAGCTTGGCTGGTAGCTCCTACAATGAGCAGTTCTTC. It encodes CASSLAGSSYNEQFF. This rearrangement joins TRBV5-1 to TRBJ2-1, with D unclear. Germline CDR1 is SGHRS and CDR2 is YFSETQ. There are 15 residues in the CDR3. Trimming took off 0 bases at V and 0 bases at J, with 7 bases between the two ends.

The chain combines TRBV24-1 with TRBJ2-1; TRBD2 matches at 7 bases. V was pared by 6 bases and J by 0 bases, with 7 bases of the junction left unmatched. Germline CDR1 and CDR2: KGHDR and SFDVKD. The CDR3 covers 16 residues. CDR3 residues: CATSPTSPFSYNEQFF. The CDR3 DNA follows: TGTGCCACCAGTCCGACTAGCCCATTCTCCTACAATGAGCAGTTCTTC.

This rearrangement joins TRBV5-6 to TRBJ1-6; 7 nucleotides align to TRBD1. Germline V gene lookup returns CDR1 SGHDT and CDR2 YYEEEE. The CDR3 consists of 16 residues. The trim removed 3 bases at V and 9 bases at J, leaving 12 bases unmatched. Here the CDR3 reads CASSSTPTGSSSPLHF. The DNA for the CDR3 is TGTGCCAGCAGCTCCACCCCGACAGGGTCTTCTTCACCCCTCCACTTT.

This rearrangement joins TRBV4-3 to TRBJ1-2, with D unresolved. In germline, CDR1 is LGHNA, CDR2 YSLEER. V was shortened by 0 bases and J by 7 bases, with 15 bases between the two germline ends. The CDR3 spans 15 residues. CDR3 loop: CASSQEIGGHGGYTF. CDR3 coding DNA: TGCGCCAGCAGCCAAGAGATCGGCGGCCATGGTGGCTACACCTTC.

The CDR3 protein is CASSLGNQPQHF. CDR3 DNA sequence: TGTGCCAGCAGCCTCGGGAATCAGCCCCAGCATTTT. V and J are TRBV7-9 and TRBJ1-5, with D uncertain. V shed 5 bases and J shed 4 bases, with 6 bases lying between them. This CDR3 has 12 amino acids. Germline V gives CDR1 SEHNR, CDR2 FQNEAQ (reference sequence). The variable domain in full, completed from reference TRBV7-9 and TRBJ1-5, reads DTGVSQNPRHKITKRGQNVTFRCDPISEHNRLYWYRQTLGQGPEFLTYFQNEAQLEKSRLLSDRFSAERPKGSFSTLEIQRTEQGDSAMYLCASSLGNQPQHFGDGTRLSIL.

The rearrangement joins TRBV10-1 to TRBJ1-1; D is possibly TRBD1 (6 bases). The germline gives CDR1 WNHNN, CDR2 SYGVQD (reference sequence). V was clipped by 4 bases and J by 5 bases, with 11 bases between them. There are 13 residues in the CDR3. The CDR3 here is CASSGYRETEAFF. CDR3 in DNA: TGCGCCAGCAGTGGGTACAGGGAAACTGAAGCTTTCTTT.

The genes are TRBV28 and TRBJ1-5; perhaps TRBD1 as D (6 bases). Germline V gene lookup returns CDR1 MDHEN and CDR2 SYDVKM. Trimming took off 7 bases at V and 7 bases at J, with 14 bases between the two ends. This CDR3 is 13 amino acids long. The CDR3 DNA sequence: TGTGCCAGCACCCGGGACAATCTACAGCCCCAGCATTTT. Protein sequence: CASTRDNLQPQHF.